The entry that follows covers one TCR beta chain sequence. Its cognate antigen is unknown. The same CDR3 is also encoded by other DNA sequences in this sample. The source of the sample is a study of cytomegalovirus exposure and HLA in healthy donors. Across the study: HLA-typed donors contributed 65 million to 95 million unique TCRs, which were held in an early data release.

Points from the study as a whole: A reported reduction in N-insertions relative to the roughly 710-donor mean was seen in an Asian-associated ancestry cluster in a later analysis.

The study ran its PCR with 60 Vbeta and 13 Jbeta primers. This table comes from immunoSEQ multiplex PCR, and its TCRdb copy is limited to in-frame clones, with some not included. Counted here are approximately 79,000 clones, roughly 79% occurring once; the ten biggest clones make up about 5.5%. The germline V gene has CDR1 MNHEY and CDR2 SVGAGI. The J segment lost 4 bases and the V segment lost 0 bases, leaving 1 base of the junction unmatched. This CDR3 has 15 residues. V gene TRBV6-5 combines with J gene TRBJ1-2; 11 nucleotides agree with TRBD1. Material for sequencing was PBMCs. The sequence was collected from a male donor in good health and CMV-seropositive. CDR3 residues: CASSYSGTGGYGYTF. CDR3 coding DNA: TGTGCCAGCAGTTACTCTGGGACAGGGGGCTATGGCTACACCTTC.